This record concerns one T cell receptor (beta chain) sequence. Its antigen is undetermined. Assay: immunoSEQ multiplex PCR; the TCRdb copy retains only in-frame clones and omits some. The sample holds 65,000 to 90,000 clones, 75% to 90% seen once. These data are taken from a study of T cell responses to AZD1222 COVID-19 vaccine. Study-level findings and limits: Spike-specific TCR repertoires showed rising breadth and depth after two AZD1222 doses.

Germline loops: CDR1 MNHEY, CDR2 SMNVEV (reference sequence). V trimming: 2 bases; J trimming: 0 bases; junction bases outside the gene matches: 6. The CDR3 is 18 amino acids. Whether given at about 4 or about 12 weeks, second doses were pooled. V and J are TRBV27 and TRBJ1-5; 11 bases agree with TRBD1. The TCR comes from an adult who received the AZD1222 COVID-19 vaccine. The sequenced sample was peripheral blood, obtained 28 days after the second AZD1222 dose. The CDR3: CASSLRSGQGASNQPQHF. In DNA, the CDR3 is TGTGCCAGCAGTTTAAGGTCTGGACAGGGGGCTAGCAATCAGCCCCAGCATTTT.